The T cell receptor (beta chain) under discussion was sequenced for a study of blood T cell repertoires in COVID-19. Overall study: Sources were T cells, B-cell-depleted T cells, or PBMCs; the material itself was cDNA or gDNA.

Trimming cost V 0 bases and J 11 bases, with 23 bases left between them. The CDR3 is 18 residues long. The V gene's germline CDR1 is LGHNA and CDR2 YNFKEQ. In the authors' workflow: Amplification with reference gene primers provided the estimates of nucleated cell counts. Profiled with immunoSEQ multiplex PCR; TCRdb holds only in-frame clones, not every one. V and J calls and clone size are those listed in that table; D and trimming were worked out from the DNA. The data contain over 200,000 clones, roughly 90% of them singletons. The source material was peripheral blood. This sequence joins TRBV4-2 and TRBJ1-6; tentative D call: TRBD1 (6 bases). The receptor was derived from a woman aged 40-49 years with acute or convalescent COVID-19. The CDR3 region is CASSQDHDRTAQRTPLHF. The CDR3 DNA reads as TGTGCCAGCAGCCAAGACCACGATCGGACAGCTCAAAGGACACCCCTCCACTTT.